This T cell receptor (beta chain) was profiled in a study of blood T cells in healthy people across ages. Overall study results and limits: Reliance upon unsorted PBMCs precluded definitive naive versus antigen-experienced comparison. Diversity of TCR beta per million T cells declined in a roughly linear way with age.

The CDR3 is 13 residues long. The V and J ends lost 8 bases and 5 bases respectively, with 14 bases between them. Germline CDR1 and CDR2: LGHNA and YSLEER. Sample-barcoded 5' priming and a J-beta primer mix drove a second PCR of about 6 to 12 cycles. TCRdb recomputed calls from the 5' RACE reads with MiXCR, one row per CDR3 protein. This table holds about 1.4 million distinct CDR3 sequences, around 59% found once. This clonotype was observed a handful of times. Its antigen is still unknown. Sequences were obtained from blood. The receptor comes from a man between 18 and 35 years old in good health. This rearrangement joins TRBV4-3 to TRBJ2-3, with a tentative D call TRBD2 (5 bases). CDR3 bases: TGCGCCAGCTCCCAAAGCGGTTTAGATACGCAGTATTTT. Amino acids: CASSQSGLDTQYF.